The clone carrying this TCR beta chain was observed at least ten times. Antigen specificity is unknown. The sample originates from a study of CD8 T cells in ankylosing spondylitis. Whole-study findings and limits: Seven to nine highly homologous variants formed a TCR beta motif that appeared characteristic of ankylosing spondylitis blood.

This CDR3 has 15 amino acids. Germline trimming cut 4 bases from V and 7 bases from J; bases unmatched to any gene: 3. Germline loops: CDR1 MGHRA, CDR2 YSYEKL. TCRdb independently ran MiXCR on the 5' RACE reads; one entry per CDR3 protein. Of about 220,000 distinct CDR3 sequences listed, approximately 7.4% were seen once; the top ten hold approximately 15%. The chain employs TRBV4-1 and TRBJ2-2, with TRBD2 matching over 13 bases. Sequenced: blood, either unsorted or a sorted T cell fraction (not recorded which). This receptor was identified in a male donor with ankylosing spondylitis. CDR3 coding DNA: TGCGCCAGCAGCCGGACTAGCGGGAGTCACGGGGAGCTGTTTTTT. Residues: CASSRTSGSHGELFF.